The 6 T cell receptor beta chains below were found in one sample sequenced in a study of blood T cell repertoires in COVID-19. Sequencing used immunoSEQ multiplex PCR; TCRdb keeps in-frame clones, though not all of them. The data show some 380,000 clones, with over 75% seen just once and under 1.5% held by the top ten. Sequenced input: PBMCs or T cells enriched from blood (not recorded which). The receptors shown here come from a man aged 25 to 40 who had recovered from COVID-19.

The chain couples TRBV30 to TRBJ1-3; D not resolved. CDR1 is GTSNPN, CDR2 SVGIG, per germline (reference sequence). The CDR3 covers 11 residues. Trimming shortened V by 2 bases and J by 8 bases, and 7 bases separated the two germline ends. DNA for the CDR3: TGTGCCTGGAGTCGCCGGGACACCATATATTTT. Its translation is CAWSRRDTIYF.

This rearrangement joins TRBV7-8 to TRBJ2-5, with a tentative D call TRBD1 (6 bases). Germline V lookup: CDR1 SGHVS, CDR2 FQNEAQ. The CDR3 loop spans 16 amino acids. The germline V and J ends were trimmed by 3 bases and 9 bases, with 23 bases remaining between them. The CDR3 region has the DNA TGTGCCAGCAGCTTCCGGGACAAGGCGGTGGCGAGTCCCCAGTACTTC. This translates into CASSFRDKAVASPQYF. The variable domain in full, with the rest retrieved from reference TRBV7-8 and TRBJ2-5, is GAGVSQSPRYKVAKRGQDVALRCDPISGHVSLFWYQQALGQGPEFLTYFQNEAQLDKSGLPSDRFFAERPEGSVSTLKIQRTQQEDSAVYLCASSFRDKAVASPQYFGPGTRLLVL.

The V call is TRBV15, the J call TRBJ1-4; 8 nucleotides line up with TRBD1. Germline V lookup: CDR1 LNHNV, CDR2 YYDKDF (reference sequence). CDR3 length: 14 residues. V lost 2 bases, J lost 5 bases, and 1 base stayed unmatched. CDR3 in DNA: TGTGCCACCAGCAGAAACAGGGGGAATGAAAAACTGTTTTTT. As protein: CATSRNRGNEKLFF.

The chain has TRBV30 and TRBJ1-5; no firm D call. Trimming pared 0 bases from V and 3 bases from J, leaving 6 bases between. From germline, CDR1 is GTSNPN and CDR2 SVGIG (reference sequence). The CDR3 runs to 13 residues. The CDR3 nucleotides are TGTGCCTGGAGTGTAGACAACAATCAGCCCCAGCATTTT. Its translation: CAWSVDNNQPQHF.

The genes are TRBV30 and TRBJ1-6, with D possibly TRBD1 on 5 matching bases. The length of the CDR3 is 16 residues. Germline CDR1 GTSNPN, CDR2 SVGIG (reference sequence). V was clipped by 3 bases and J by 8 bases, with 20 bases between them. As DNA, the CDR3 is TGTGCCTGGAGAGCCCTTGGGGCAGGGAGGGATTCACCCCTCCACTTT. It translates to CAWRALGAGRDSPLHF.

In this sample, this clone turned up a few times. Mismatch with germline at one junction end may stem from a read error. J is TRBJ1-6 and V is TRBV20-1; no firm D call. Looked up from germline, CDR1 is DFQATT and CDR2 is SNEGSKA (reference sequence). This CDR3 spans 9 amino acids. This chain's CDR3 is CSARTEPNF. CDR3 nucleotide sequence: TGCAGTGCTAGGACGGAGCCCAACTTT.